This T cell receptor beta chain was identified during a study of cytomegalovirus exposure and HLA in healthy donors. TCRdb's table, derived via immunoSEQ multiplex PCR, lists solely in-frame clones and lacks some. Of about 130,000 clones listed, roughly 93% were seen once; the top ten hold less than 2%. Separation from the roughly 600-subject first cohort characterized the roughly 120-subject validation cohort, to which the donors belonged. This clone appeared a single time. Its specificity is not known. V gave up 0 bases and J gave up 3 bases; unmatched junction bases: 5. Germline V gives CDR1 SGHAT, CDR2 FQNNGV. CDR3 length equals 16 residues. The study, taken as a whole, reports: While the bulk of TCR sequences proved rare, some public TCRs turned up in many donors.

The rearrangement links TRBV11-2 to TRBJ2-7, with 10 bases lining up with TRBD2. Sequenced: PBMCs. The source is a man aged 18-30 years in good health and CMV-seropositive. The CDR3: CASSLEGASGSYEQYF. DNA of the CDR3: TGTGCCAGCAGCTTAGAGGGGGCTAGCGGGAGCTACGAGCAGTACTTC.